A single TCR beta chain is shown here with its context. The antigen is not known. From the germline J gene comes the end of the CDR3, since the read stops 3 residues before it. V was cut by 1 base and J by 1 base, with 13 bases left in between. CDR3 length: 15 amino acids. Germline CDR1 reads DFQATT; CDR2 reads SNEGSKA (reference sequence). These data come from a study of T cells in women clearing cervical HPV infection. Study-level background: Controls gave blood once infection was undetectable; cases at lesion identification. HLA type could not be excluded as a confounder.

Overall study findings and caveats: Controls had more TRBV6-7 (about 0.15%) than cases (about 0.11%).

Using immunoSEQ multiplex PCR, the repertoire was profiled, and TCRdb retains in-frame clones only, with some absent. This specimen shows approximately 39,000 clones; the ten leading clones hold about 1.7%. The chain uses TRBV20-1 and TRBJ2-5, with D possibly being TRBD1 (6 bases). The receptor's source is a woman aged 18 to 75 with a cervical HPV16 infection that either progressed to CIN3+ or cleared (not recorded which). Sequenced input: blood buffy coat. The covered CDR3 bases are TGCAGTGCTAGAGCCGCCCAGGGGTTCCAAGAGACC. Translated: CSARAAQGFQET. The entire CDR3 is CSARAAQGFQETQYF.